These T cell receptor beta chains were read from a single sample in a study of shared clonotypes between healthy human individuals. Clones were sequenced by immunoSEQ multiplex PCR, and TCRdb holds only the in-frame ones, with some missing. The profile shows around 600,000 clones, roughly 96% of them singletons. The material sequenced was naive CD8+ T cells sorted from blood. Receptors originate from a woman in her twenties or thirties in good health. CDR3s include the opening cysteine and the closing phenylalanine or tryptophan. The order of the fields is CDR3 protein, V gene, J gene.

cdr3_aa: CASSFGPSETHRPYEQYF
v_call: TRBV28
j_call: TRBJ2-7

cdr3_aa: CASSEARGGPGNTIYF
v_call: TRBV2
j_call: TRBJ1-3

cdr3_aa: CASSTTFLAAANYGYTF
v_call: TRBV27
j_call: TRBJ1-2

cdr3_aa: CASSLGVGVGNEQFF
v_call: TRBV5-1
j_call: TRBJ2-1

cdr3_aa: CASSGRGANVLTF
v_call: TRBV27
j_call: TRBJ2-6

cdr3_aa: CASSFPQVHEQYF
v_call: TRBV12-1
j_call: TRBJ2-7

cdr3_aa: CASSLTRTGTDTQYF
v_call: TRBV27
j_call: TRBJ2-3

cdr3_aa: CASSWSGAYEQYF
v_call: TRBV28
j_call: TRBJ2-7

cdr3_aa: CASRPGLSNPMQYF
v_call: TRBV18
j_call: TRBJ2-7

cdr3_aa: CSVVSELSMGYTF
v_call: TRBV29-1
j_call: TRBJ1-2

cdr3_aa: CASTRGHPYEQYF
v_call: TRBV19
j_call: TRBJ2-7

cdr3_aa: CASSLGLVIHEQFF
v_call: TRBV11-2
j_call: TRBJ2-1

cdr3_aa: CASIPGGRVDGYTF
v_call: TRBV19
j_call: TRBJ1-2

cdr3_aa: CASSLFGGRADTQYF
v_call: TRBV19
j_call: TRBJ2-3

cdr3_aa: CASNLGGGNQPQHF
v_call: TRBV5-6
j_call: TRBJ1-5

cdr3_aa: CASSQRVQNTEAFF
v_call: TRBV4-1
j_call: TRBJ1-1

cdr3_aa: CATSRGEGTGNYGYTF
v_call: TRBV15
j_call: TRBJ1-2

cdr3_aa: CAISDSGTRDYEQYF
v_call: TRBV10-3
j_call: TRBJ2-7

cdr3_aa: CASSAPGKKETQYF
v_call: TRBV9
j_call: TRBJ2-5

cdr3_aa: CASSPALSTDTQYF
v_call: TRBV11-2
j_call: TRBJ2-3

cdr3_aa: CASSPEAGTDTQYF
v_call: TRBV13
j_call: TRBJ2-3

cdr3_aa: CASSKEEGKFCYEQYF
v_call: TRBV21-1
j_call: TRBJ2-7

cdr3_aa: CASSLETNPSGRYEQYF
v_call: TRBV7-9
j_call: TRBJ2-7

cdr3_aa: CASSGLADLPYNEQFF
v_call: TRBV7-9
j_call: TRBJ2-1

cdr3_aa: CASSPVQWTDHGYTF
v_call: TRBV14
j_call: TRBJ1-2

cdr3_aa: CASSPTGGGNTIYF
v_call: TRBV5-4
j_call: TRBJ1-3

cdr3_aa: CASSTIAGGPEETQYF
v_call: TRBV27
j_call: TRBJ2-5

cdr3_aa: CASSLSRAGAEAFF
v_call: TRBV27
j_call: TRBJ1-1

cdr3_aa: CASSWTASTDTQYF
v_call: TRBV28
j_call: TRBJ2-3

cdr3_aa: CASSLDSNFIYEQYF
v_call: TRBV27
j_call: TRBJ2-7

cdr3_aa: CASTLRDRGYEQYF
v_call: TRBV28
j_call: TRBJ2-7

cdr3_aa: CASSDGGRQPQHF
v_call: TRBV25-1
j_call: TRBJ1-5

cdr3_aa: CAARGSGSDTQYF
v_call: TRBV7-9
j_call: TRBJ2-3

cdr3_aa: CASSLSPRAPADTQYF
v_call: TRBV7-8
j_call: TRBJ2-3

cdr3_aa: CASSAGSEQFF
v_call: TRBV6-1
j_call: TRBJ2-1

cdr3_aa: CASSDGGGTSSSYEQYF
v_call: TRBV2
j_call: TRBJ2-7

cdr3_aa: CASSQARAGGTYNEQFF
v_call: TRBV14
j_call: TRBJ2-1

cdr3_aa: CASSPSAGHPYNEQFF
v_call: TRBV27
j_call: TRBJ2-1

cdr3_aa: CASSLSGGSSTDTQYF
v_call: TRBV7-9
j_call: TRBJ2-3

cdr3_aa: CASSPGTVYEQYF
v_call: TRBV5-4
j_call: TRBJ2-7

cdr3_aa: CASSFGSPLAKNIQYF
v_call: TRBV27
j_call: TRBJ2-4

cdr3_aa: CASSDGPVPGYTF
v_call: TRBV6-4
j_call: TRBJ1-2

cdr3_aa: CASSLVWGKDTEAFF
v_call: TRBV5-6
j_call: TRBJ1-1

cdr3_aa: CASRRSYEQYF
v_call: TRBV28
j_call: TRBJ2-7

cdr3_aa: CASSLWGEEEKLFF
v_call: TRBV28
j_call: TRBJ1-4

cdr3_aa: CASSETGVTGELFF
v_call: TRBV10-1
j_call: TRBJ2-2

cdr3_aa: CANTNSLAKNIQYF
v_call: TRBV23-1
j_call: TRBJ2-4

cdr3_aa: CASSISDQGLAGKNTGELFF
v_call: TRBV19
j_call: TRBJ2-2

cdr3_aa: CASSVDELSTDTQYF
v_call: TRBV9
j_call: TRBJ2-3

cdr3_aa: CASRPLAGGNEQFF
v_call: TRBV28
j_call: TRBJ2-1